This TCR beta chain appears in the sequencing data of a study of Tregs in tolerant kidney transplant recipients. Whole-study findings and limits: For some patients, primers changed over time, blocking nucleotide-level comparison. Expanding Tregs on activated donor B cells appeared to best identify donor-specific TCRbeta clones.

The CDR3 has 15 amino acids. Germline V lookup: CDR1 SGHRS, CDR2 YFSETQ. J was trimmed by 7 bases and V by 3 bases; bases with no gene match: 2. A remark on this clone: What it binds is not known.

Sequenced by immunoSEQ multiplex PCR; TCRdb stores in-frame clones only, minus some. The table shows around 74,000 clones, with nearly 98% occurring only once. This sequence joins TRBV5-1 and TRBJ2-1; 15 nucleotides line up with TRBD2. The specimen was CD4+ T cells from blood, collected before the transplant. The TCR originated in a human donor who received a combined kidney and bone marrow transplant. The CDR3 here is CASSWGLAGGNEQFF. CDR3 sequence (DNA): TGCGCCAGCAGCTGGGGACTAGCGGGGGGTAATGAGCAGTTCTTC.